Listed here are 17 T cell receptor beta chains from one sample, sequenced in a study of T cells after yellow fever vaccination. TCRdb processed the 5' RACE reads anew with MiXCR; each CDR3 protein has one entry. The table lists roughly 310,000 distinct CDR3 sequences, over 8% of them singletons, with roughly 17% in the top ten. The starting material was PBMCs, obtained on the day of the first yellow fever vaccination. These receptor sequences come from a man aged 18 to 30 who received the YFV17D yellow fever vaccine.

This clonotype has a handful of counts. This chain connects TRBV5-1 to TRBJ1-1; D perhaps matches TRBD1 (5 bases). From germline, CDR1 is SGHRS and CDR2 YFSETQ. V was cut by 6 bases and J by 1 base, with 13 bases left in between. CDR3 size: 14 residues. DNA of the CDR3: TGCGCCAGCACCCAAGGGACCCAGAACACTGAAGCTTTCTTT. It specifies CASTQGTQNTEAFF.

In this sample, this clonotype turned up a few times. The rearrangement links TRBV7-9 to TRBJ1-6; the D is unclear. CDR1 and CDR2 from the germline V gene are SEHNR and FQNEAQ (reference sequence). The V end was cut by 0 bases, the J end by 9 bases, with 12 bases between. This CDR3 spans 15 amino acids. The CDR3 protein is CASSLAGQQSSPLHF. CDR3 DNA sequence: TGTGCCAGCAGCTTAGCAGGGCAGCAATCTTCACCCCTCCACTTT.

This clonotype has only a few counts. The CDR3 sequence: CASSWGTSGGRAQFF. CDR3 bases: TGTGCCAGCAGTTGGGGGACTAGCGGGGGTCGGGCGCAGTTCTTC. This chain joins TRBV12-3 or TRBV12-4 and TRBJ2-1; 14 bases are a match to TRBD2. CDR3 size: 15 residues. V gave up 4 bases and J gave up 12 bases; unmatched junction bases: 8.

The sample holds a few counts of this clonotype. The chain uses TRBV6-1 and TRBJ2-7; D tentatively reads TRBD1 or TRBD2 (5 bases each). Germline V gene sequence: CDR1 MNHNS, CDR2 SASEGT. This CDR3 has 14 residues. The V gene lost 6 bases and the J gene lost 0 bases, with 12 bases spanning the gap. The CDR3 is CASRKGRISYEQYV. DNA of the CDR3: TGTGCCAGCAGAAAGGGGAGAATCTCCTACGAGCAGTACGTC.

This clonotype was seen more than once but under ten times. The chain joins TRBV7-9 to TRBJ2-2; 7 nucleotides match TRBD1. Looked up from germline, CDR1 is SEHNR and CDR2 is FQNEAQ (reference sequence). V shed 4 bases, J shed 3 bases, and the junction held 5 bases outside the gene matches. This CDR3 spans 15 amino acids. The CDR3 DNA reads as TGTGCCAGCAGCTCGAGGGGGCTGGACACCGGGGAGCTGTTTTTT. Translation: CASSSRGLDTGELFF. Full variable domain (remainder filled in from reference TRBV7-9 and TRBJ2-2): DTGVSQNPRHKITKRGQNVTFRCDPISEHNRLYWYRQTLGQGPEFLTYFQNEAQLEKSRLLSDRFSAERPKGSFSTLEIQRTEQGDSAMYLCASSSRGLDTGELFFGEGSRLTVL.

This clonotype was found a few times. V and J are TRBV7-8 and TRBJ2-3, with D tentatively TRBD2 (6 bases). Per the germline V gene, CDR1 is SGHVS and CDR2 is FQNEAQ. CDR3 size: 16 residues. V lost 0 bases, J lost 1 base, and 11 bases lay in between. CDR3 bases: TGTGCCAGCAGCTTAGCGCTAACGGGGGGCACAGATACGCAGTATTTT. This sequence encodes CASSLALTGGTDTQYF.

In this sample, this clonotype turned up many times. A read error may produce the germline difference seen at one junction end. This chain uses TRBV6-5 with TRBJ1-1; D gene unclear. Germline CDR1 reads MNHEY; CDR2 reads SVGAGI. The CDR3 spans 16 residues. Here the CDR3 DNA reads TGTGCCAGCAGCTACTCTGTTTATGGGGTGAACACTGAAGCTTTCTTT. Translation gives CASSYSVYGVNTEAFF.

CDR3 DNA sequence: TGTGCCAGCAGTTACGTCAGGGGAGGGAATTCACCCCTCCACTTT. Its translation is CASSYVRGGNSPLHF. The rearrangement joins TRBV6-2 or TRBV6-3 to TRBJ1-6, with TRBD1 as a possible D gene (6 bases). The germline V gene has CDR1 MNHEY and CDR2 SVGEGT. This CDR3 is 15 amino acids long. Trimming left V 2 bases short and J 7 bases short, with 12 bases between.

This chain uses TRBV7-2 with TRBJ1-3, with D maybe TRBD1 (5 bases). This CDR3 comprises 15 residues. Per the germline V gene, CDR1 is SGHTA and CDR2 is FQGNSA. V was pared by 3 bases and J by 4 bases, with 13 bases between. CDR3 residues: CASSLLGVKGNTIYF. The DNA of the CDR3 is TGTGCCAGCAGCTTGTTAGGGGTAAAAGGAAACACCATATATTTT.

The V gene is TRBV4-1, the J gene TRBJ1-5; D may be TRBD1 (5 bases). With 2 bases removed from V and 4 bases from J, the gap between germline ends came to 18 bases. The germline gives CDR1 MGHRA, CDR2 YSYEKL. CDR3 size: 17 residues. The CDR3 reads CASSQPFQGRLNQPQHF. CDR3 nucleotides: TGCGCCAGCAGCCAACCCTTCCAGGGACGGTTGAATCAGCCCCAGCATTTT.

In its sample, this clonotype was seen many times. The gene calls are TRBV7-2 and TRBJ2-7; a weak D match, TRBD2 (5 bases). V was shortened by 6 bases and J by 1 base, with 10 bases between the two germline ends. The CDR3 has 13 residues. The V gene's germline CDR1 is SGHTA and CDR2 FQGNSA. CDR3 sequence reads: CASRLPGSYEQYF. For the CDR3, the DNA is TGTGCCAGCAGACTGCCGGGGTCCTACGAGCAGTACTTC. Using reference TRBV7-2 and TRBJ2-7 for the parts outside the CDR3, the full variable domain is GAGVSQSPSNKVTEKGKDVELRCDPISGHTALYWYRQSLGQGLEFLIYFQGNSAPDKSGLPSDRFSAERTGGSVSTLTIQRTQQEDSAVYLCASRLPGSYEQYFGPGTRLTVT.

This clonotype was counted ten times or more. V and J are TRBV9 and TRBJ2-2, with 7 bases identical to TRBD2. Germline V gene lookup returns CDR1 SGDLS and CDR2 YYNGEE. V trimming: 5 bases; J trimming: 6 bases; junction bases outside the gene matches: 10. The CDR3 runs to 15 residues. CDR3 loop: CASSAPATSPGELFF. The CDR3 region has the DNA TGTGCCAGCAGTGCTCCCGCGACTAGCCCCGGGGAGCTGTTTTTT.

The CDR3: CASSRTIGQDSYEQYF. Here the CDR3 DNA reads TGCGCCAGCAGCCGTACCATCGGACAGGACTCCTACGAGCAGTACTTC. The rearrangement uses TRBV5-1 and TRBJ2-7, with 7 bases lining up with TRBD1. V lost 4 bases to trimming and J lost 0 bases; unmatched junction nucleotides: 10. Germline lookup yields CDR1 SGHRS and CDR2 YFSETQ. The CDR3 extends over 16 amino acids.

This clonotype occurred a few times. This chain links TRBV4-3 with TRBJ2-3; 8 positions match TRBD2. Germline loops: CDR1 LGHNA, CDR2 YSLEER. The ends lost 0 bases at V and 1 base at J; junction bases unmatched: 3. The length of the CDR3 is 16 residues. In nucleotides, the CDR3 is TGCGCCAGCAGCCAAGAGTCAGCGGGGGGCACAGATACGCAGTATTTT. Its protein product is CASSQESAGGTDTQYF.

This clonotype was detected only a few times. V gene TRBV29-1 combines with J gene TRBJ1-1, with D uncertain. CDR1 and CDR2 (germline): SQVTM, ANQGSEA. The CDR3 runs 12 residues. Trimming took 4 bases from V and 4 from J, leaving 10 bases between them. The CDR3 DNA reads TGCAGCGTTGGATGGGGTGGCACTGAAGCTTTCTTT. It is translated as CSVGWGGTEAFF.

This clonotype was counted between two and nine times. This chain links TRBV6-1 with TRBJ2-7; unclear D gene. Per germline, CDR1 MNHNS and CDR2 SASEGT. The CDR3 is made up of 13 amino acids. V was pared by 2 bases and J by 3 bases, with 8 bases between. The DNA of the CDR3 is TGTGCCAGCAGTGAACTACAGATCTACGAGCAGTACGTC. Protein sequence: CASSELQIYEQYV.

There are many counts of this clonotype. One end of the junction is discordant with germline, which a read error may explain. The V and J genes are TRBV7-7 and TRBJ2-3, with TRBD2 identical over 13 bases. The CDR3 totals 15 residues. Germline CDR1 and CDR2: SSHAT and FNYEAQ (reference sequence). The CDR3 sequence: CASSLGGLAGDTQYF. CDR3 bases: TGTGCTAGCAGCTTAGGGGGACTAGCGGGGGATACGCAGTATTTT. Full variable domain (missing parts from reference TRBV7-7 and TRBJ2-3): GAGVSQSPRYKVTKRGQDVTLRCDPISSHATLYWYQQALGQGPEFLTYFNYEAQPDKSGLPSDRFSAERPEGSISTLTIQRTEQRDSAMYRCASSLGGLAGDTQYFGPGTRLTVL.